This T cell receptor (beta chain) was sequenced during a study of human T cells and chemical hapten exposure. The V gene's germline CDR1 is SQVTM and CDR2 ANQGSEA. V was cut by 0 bases and J by 0 bases, with 8 bases left in between. There are 14 residues in the CDR3. A single record per CDR3 protein comes from TCRdb applying MiXCR to the RACE reads. The repertoire holds about 270,000 distinct CDR3 sequences, with 7.5% to 9% as singletons. Specified time point: pre-sensitization, week 0. Treatment specified: therapeutic diphenylcyclopropenone sensitization with weekly scalp DPC. Patients had alopecia, were aged 18 to 70, and were not pregnant. Study results and limitations: Relative to controls, expanded TCRs formed significantly more large CDR3 similarity clusters.

A word on this clonotype: Its target is not known.

The source was whole blood, collected in connection with sensitization to the hapten diphenylcyclopropenone (DPC). The sequence was collected from a man younger than 30 with alopecia areata. Some clones in this sample may be carry-over from other donors' samples. The chain joins TRBV29-1 to TRBJ1-1; D is perhaps TRBD1 (5 bases). CDR3 DNA: TGCAGCGTTGAAGAAGGACACTTGAACACTGAAGCTTTCTTT. Translating gives CSVEEGHLNTEAFF.